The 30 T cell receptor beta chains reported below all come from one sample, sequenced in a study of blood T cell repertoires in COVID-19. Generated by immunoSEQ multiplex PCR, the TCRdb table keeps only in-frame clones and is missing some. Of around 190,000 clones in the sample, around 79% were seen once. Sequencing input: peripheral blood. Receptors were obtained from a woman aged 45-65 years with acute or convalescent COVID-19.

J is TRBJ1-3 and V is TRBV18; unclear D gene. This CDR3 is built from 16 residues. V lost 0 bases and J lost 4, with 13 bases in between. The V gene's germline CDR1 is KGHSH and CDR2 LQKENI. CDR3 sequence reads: CASSPPLLSGGNTIYF. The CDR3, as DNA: TGTGCCAGCTCACCACCTCTCTTATCGGGGGGAAACACCATATATTTT.

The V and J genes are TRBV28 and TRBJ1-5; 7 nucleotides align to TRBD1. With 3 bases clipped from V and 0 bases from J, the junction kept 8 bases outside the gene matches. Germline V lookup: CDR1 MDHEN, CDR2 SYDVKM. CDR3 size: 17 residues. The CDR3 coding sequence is TGTGCCAGCAGTTTCGGCCAGGGGGGTAATAGCAATCAGCCCCAGCATTTT. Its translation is CASSFGQGGNSNQPQHF.

The CDR3 loop is CASSSSQALLRNTIYF. CDR3 nucleotides: TGTGCCAGCAGCTCCTCCCAGGCGCTCTTAAGGAACACCATATATTTT. V gene TRBV7-9 combines with J gene TRBJ1-3; D is undetermined. Germline loops: CDR1 SEHNR, CDR2 FQNEAQ (reference sequence). The CDR3 loop spans 16 amino acids. V lost 4 bases to trimming and J lost 7 bases, with 20 bases between them.

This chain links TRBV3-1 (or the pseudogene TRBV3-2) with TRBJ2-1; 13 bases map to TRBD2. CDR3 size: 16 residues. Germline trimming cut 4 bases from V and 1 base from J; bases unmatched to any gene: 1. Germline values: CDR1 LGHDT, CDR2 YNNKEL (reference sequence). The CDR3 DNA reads TGTGCCAGCAGCCCGGGACTAGCGGGGTCCTACAATGAGCAGTTCTTC. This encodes CASSPGLAGSYNEQFF.

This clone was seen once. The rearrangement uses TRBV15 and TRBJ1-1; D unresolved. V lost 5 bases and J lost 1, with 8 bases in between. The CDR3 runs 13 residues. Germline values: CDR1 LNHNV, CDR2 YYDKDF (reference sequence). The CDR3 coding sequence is TGTGCCACCAGCCCACGGGGGAACACTGAAGCTTTCTTT. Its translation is CATSPRGNTEAFF.

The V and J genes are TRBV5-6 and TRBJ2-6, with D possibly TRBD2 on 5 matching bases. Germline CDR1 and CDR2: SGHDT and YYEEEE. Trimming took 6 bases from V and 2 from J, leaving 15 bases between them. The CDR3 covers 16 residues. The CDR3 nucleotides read TGTGCCAGCAATCCCCTAGCCGTCGCTGGGGCCAACGTCCTGACTTTC. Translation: CASNPLAVAGANVLTF.

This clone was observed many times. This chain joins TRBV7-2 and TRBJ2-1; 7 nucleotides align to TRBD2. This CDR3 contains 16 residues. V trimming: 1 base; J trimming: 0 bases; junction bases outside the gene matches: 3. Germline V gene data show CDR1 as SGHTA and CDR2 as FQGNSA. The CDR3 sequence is CASSLEGGSSYNEQFF. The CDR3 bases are TGTGCCAGCAGCTTAGAGGGCGGGAGCTCCTACAATGAGCAGTTCTTC.

In DNA form, the CDR3 reads TGTGCCAGCAGCTGTAGCGGGACCACCTACGAGCAGTACTTC. Protein product: CASSCSGTTYEQYF. The chain has TRBV7-4 and TRBJ2-7, with 8 bases matching TRBD2. The CDR3 covers 14 residues. CDR1 and CDR2 (germline): SGHVT, SQSDAQ. V lost 4 bases, J lost 2 bases, and 4 bases stayed unmatched.

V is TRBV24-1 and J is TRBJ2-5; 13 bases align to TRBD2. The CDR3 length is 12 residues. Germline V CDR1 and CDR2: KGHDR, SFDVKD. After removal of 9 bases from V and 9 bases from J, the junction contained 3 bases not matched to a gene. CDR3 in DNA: TGTGCCACCGGGGGACTAGCGGGGCCCCAGTACTTC. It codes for CATGGLAGPQYF.

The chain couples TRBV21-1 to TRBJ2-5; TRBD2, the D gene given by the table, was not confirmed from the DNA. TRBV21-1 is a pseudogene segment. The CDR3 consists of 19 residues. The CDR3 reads CASSKATSGSTSAQETQYF. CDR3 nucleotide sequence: TGTGCCAGCAGCAAAGCAACTAGCGGGAGTACAAGCGCCCAAGAGACCCAGTACTTC.

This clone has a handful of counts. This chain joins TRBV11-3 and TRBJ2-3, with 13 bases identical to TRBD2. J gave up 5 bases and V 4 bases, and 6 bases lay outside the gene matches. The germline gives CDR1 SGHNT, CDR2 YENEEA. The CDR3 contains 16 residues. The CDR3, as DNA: TGTGCCAGCAGCTCCGGACTAGCGGGAGACTTAGATACGCAGTATTTT. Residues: CASSSGLAGDLDTQYF.

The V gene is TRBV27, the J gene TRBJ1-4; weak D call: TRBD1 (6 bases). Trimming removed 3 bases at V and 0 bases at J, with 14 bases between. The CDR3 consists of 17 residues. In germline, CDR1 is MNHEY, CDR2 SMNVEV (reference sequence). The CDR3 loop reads CASSFEGGGATNEKLFF. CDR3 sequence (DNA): TGTGCCAGCAGTTTCGAGGGGGGGGGAGCAACTAATGAAAAACTGTTTTTT.

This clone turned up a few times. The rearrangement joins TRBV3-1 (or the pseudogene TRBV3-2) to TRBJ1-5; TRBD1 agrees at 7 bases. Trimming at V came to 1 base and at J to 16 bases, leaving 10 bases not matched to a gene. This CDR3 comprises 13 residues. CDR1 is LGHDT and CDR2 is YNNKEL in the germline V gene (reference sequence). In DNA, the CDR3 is TGTGCCAGCAGCCAAGCCTTGACAGGGAGCCCACATTTT. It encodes CASSQALTGSPHF.

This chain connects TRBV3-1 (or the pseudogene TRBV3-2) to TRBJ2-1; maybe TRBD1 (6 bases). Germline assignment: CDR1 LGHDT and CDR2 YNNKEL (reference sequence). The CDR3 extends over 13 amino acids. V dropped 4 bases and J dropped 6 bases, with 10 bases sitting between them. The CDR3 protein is CASSLQDSNEQFF. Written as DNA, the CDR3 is TGTGCCAGCAGCCTCCAGGACAGCAATGAGCAGTTCTTC.

CDR3 loop: CASSTELAANTGELFF. CDR3 DNA: TGTGCCAGCAGCACGGAACTAGCGGCGAACACCGGGGAGCTGTTTTTT. V gene TRBV9 combines with J gene TRBJ2-2; TRBD2 matches 8 bases. Germline loops: CDR1 SGDLS, CDR2 YYNGEE. J gave up 0 bases and V 4 bases, and 5 bases lay outside the gene matches. CDR3 length: 16 residues. Together with reference TRBV9 and TRBJ2-2, the CDR3 gives the full variable domain: DSGVTQTPKHLITATGQRVTLRCSPRSGDLSVYWYQQSLDQGLQFLIQYYNGEERAKGNILERFSAQQFPDLHSELNLSSLELGDSALYFCASSTELAANTGELFFGEGSRLTVL.

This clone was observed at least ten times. CDR3 nucleotide sequence: TGTGCCAGCAGTGAAGTTGGCCGCCCCCTCCACTTT. It encodes CASSEVGRPLHF. J is TRBJ1-6 and V is TRBV2; D ambiguous. The germline V and J ends were trimmed by 1 base and 13 bases, with 8 bases remaining between them. The CDR3 is 12 residues long. Germline-derived CDR1 and CDR2 are SNHLY and FYNNEI.

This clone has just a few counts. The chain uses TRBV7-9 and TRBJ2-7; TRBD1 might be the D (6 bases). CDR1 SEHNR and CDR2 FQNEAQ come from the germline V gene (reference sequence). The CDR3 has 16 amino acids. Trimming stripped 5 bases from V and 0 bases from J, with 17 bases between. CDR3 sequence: CASSGRQEGLSYEQYF. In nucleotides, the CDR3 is TGTGCCAGCAGCGGCCGACAGGAAGGACTCTCCTACGAGCAGTACTTC.

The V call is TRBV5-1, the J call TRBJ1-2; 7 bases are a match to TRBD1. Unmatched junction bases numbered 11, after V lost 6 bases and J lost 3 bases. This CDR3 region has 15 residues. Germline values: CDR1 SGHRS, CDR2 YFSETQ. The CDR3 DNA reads TGCGCCAGCAACCCATCCGGACAGGCAGACTATGGCTACACCTTC. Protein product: CASNPSGQADYGYTF.

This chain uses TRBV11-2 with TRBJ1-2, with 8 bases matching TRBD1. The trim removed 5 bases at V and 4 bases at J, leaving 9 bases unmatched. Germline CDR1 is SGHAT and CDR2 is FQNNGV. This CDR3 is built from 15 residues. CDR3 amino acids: CASSQSGGLGYGYTF. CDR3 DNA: TGTGCCAGCAGCCAGTCAGGGGGCTTGGGCTATGGCTACACCTTC.

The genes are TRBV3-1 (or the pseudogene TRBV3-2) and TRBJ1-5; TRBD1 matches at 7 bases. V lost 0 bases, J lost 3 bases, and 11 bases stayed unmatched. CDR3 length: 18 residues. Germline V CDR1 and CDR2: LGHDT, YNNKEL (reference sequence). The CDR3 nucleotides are TGTGCCAGCAGCCAAGATGAGTTTCGCAGGGGGGTCAATCAGCCCCAGCATTTT. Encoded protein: CASSQDEFRRGVNQPQHF.

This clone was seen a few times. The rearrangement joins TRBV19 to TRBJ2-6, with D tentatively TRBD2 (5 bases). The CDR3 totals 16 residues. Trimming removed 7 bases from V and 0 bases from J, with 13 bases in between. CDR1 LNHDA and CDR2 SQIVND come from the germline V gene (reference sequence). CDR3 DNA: TGTGCCAGTACCCCCTTAGGGAGCTCTGGGGCCAACGTCCTGACTTTC. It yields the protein CASTPLGSSGANVLTF. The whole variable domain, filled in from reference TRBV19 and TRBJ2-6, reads DGGITQSPKYLFRKEGQNVTLSCEQNLNHDAMYWYRQDPGQGLRLIYYSQIVNDFQKGDIAEGYSVSREKKESFPLTVTSAQKNPTAFYLCASTPLGSSGANVLTFGAGSRLTVL.

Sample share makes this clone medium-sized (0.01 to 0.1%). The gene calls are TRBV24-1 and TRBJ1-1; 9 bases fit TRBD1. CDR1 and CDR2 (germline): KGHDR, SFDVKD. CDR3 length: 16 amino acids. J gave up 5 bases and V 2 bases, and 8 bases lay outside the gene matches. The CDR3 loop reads CATSDSPDRGRTEAFF. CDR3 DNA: TGTGCCACCAGTGATTCTCCCGACAGGGGGAGAACTGAAGCTTTCTTT.

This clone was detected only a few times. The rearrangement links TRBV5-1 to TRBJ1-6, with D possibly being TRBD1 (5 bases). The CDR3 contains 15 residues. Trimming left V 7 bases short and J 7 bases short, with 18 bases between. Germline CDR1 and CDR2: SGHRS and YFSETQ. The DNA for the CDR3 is TGCGCCAGCCTGCCAGTGGCAGGGTCGAATTCACCCCTCCACTTT. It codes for CASLPVAGSNSPLHF.

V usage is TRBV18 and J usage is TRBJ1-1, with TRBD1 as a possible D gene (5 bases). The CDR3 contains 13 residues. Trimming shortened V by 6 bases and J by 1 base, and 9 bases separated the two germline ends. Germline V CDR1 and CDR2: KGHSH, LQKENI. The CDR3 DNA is TGTGCCAGCTCGCGGACATCGAACACTGAAGCTTTCTTT. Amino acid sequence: CASSRTSNTEAFF.

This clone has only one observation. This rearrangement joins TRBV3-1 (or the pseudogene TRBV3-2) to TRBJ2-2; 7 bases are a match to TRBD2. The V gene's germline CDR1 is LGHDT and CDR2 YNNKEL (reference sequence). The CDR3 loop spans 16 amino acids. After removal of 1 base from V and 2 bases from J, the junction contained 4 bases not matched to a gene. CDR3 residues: CASSQVGTTNTGELFF. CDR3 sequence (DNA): TGTGCCAGCAGCCAAGTCGGGACTACAAACACCGGGGAGCTGTTTTTT.

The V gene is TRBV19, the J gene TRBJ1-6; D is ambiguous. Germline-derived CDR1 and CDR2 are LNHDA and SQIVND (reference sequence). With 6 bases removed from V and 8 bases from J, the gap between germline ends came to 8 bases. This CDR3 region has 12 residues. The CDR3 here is CASRSGYSPLHF. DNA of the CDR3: TGTGCCAGTAGATCAGGCTATTCACCCCTCCACTTT.

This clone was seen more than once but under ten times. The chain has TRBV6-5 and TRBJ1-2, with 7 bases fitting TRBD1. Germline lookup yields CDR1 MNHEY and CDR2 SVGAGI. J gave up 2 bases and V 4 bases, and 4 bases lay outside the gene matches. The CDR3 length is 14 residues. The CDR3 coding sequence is TGTGCCAGCAGTTGGACAGGCCTAAACTATGGCTACACCTTC. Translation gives CASSWTGLNYGYTF.

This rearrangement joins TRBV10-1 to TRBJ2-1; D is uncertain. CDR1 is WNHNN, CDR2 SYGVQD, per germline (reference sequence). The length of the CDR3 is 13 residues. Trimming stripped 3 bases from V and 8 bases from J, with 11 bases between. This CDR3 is CASSETPFYEQFF. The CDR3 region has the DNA TGCGCCAGCAGTGAAACTCCTTTTTATGAGCAGTTCTTC.

The CDR3 DNA is TGTGCCAGCAGAGAGACGGGACTAGCGAGCACAGATACGCAGTATTTT. It yields the protein CASRETGLASTDTQYF. V usage is TRBV5-4 and J usage is TRBJ2-3; 10 bases match TRBD2. CDR1 SGHNT and CDR2 YYREEE come from the germline V gene (reference sequence). The V gene end was trimmed by 5 bases and the J gene end by 0 bases; junction bases not matched to a gene: 6. This CDR3 has 16 amino acids.

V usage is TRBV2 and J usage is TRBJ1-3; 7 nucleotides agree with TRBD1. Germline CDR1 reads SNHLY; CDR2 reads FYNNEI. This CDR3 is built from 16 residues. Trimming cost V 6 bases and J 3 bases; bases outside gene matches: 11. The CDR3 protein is CASRRDRDNLGNTIYF. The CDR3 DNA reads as TGTGCCAGCAGGAGAGACAGGGATAACCTTGGAAACACCATATATTTT.